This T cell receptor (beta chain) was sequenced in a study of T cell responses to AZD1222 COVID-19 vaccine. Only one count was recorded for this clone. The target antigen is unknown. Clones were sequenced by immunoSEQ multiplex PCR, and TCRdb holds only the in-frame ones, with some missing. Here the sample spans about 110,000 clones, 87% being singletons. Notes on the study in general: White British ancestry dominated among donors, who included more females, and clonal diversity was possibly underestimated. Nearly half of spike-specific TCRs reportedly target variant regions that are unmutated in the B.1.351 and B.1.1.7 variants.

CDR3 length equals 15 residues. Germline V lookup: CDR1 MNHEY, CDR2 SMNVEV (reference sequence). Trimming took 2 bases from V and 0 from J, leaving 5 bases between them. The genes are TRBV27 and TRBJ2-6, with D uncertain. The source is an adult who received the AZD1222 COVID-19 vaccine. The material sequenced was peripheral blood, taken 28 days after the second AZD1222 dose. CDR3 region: CASSLLFSGANVLTF. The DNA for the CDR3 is TGTGCCAGCAGTTTACTCTTCTCTGGGGCCAACGTCCTGACTTTC.